Listed below are T cell receptor beta chains from one sample, sequenced in a study of shared clonotypes between healthy human individuals. Assay: immunoSEQ multiplex PCR; the TCRdb copy retains only in-frame clones and omits some. The sample lists 650,000 to 700,000 clones; roughly 88% were seen once. The specimen sequenced was memory CD8+ T cells from PBMCs. The receptor set was obtained from a man aged 18 to 30 in good health. Some clones in this sample may be carry-over from other donors' samples. CDR3s include the opening cysteine and the closing phenylalanine or tryptophan. The D gene is left open where the match is weak. Expanded clones are given a class, and other clones once, few, many or no size at all.

J gene,clone size,D gene,V gene,CDR3 protein,CDR3 DNA
TRBJ2-3,NA,NA,TRBV7-3,CASSSEEGTDTQYF,TGTGCCAGCAGCTCCGAGGAAGGCACAGATACGCAGTATTTT
TRBJ1-5,NA,TRBD1,TRBV19,CASSTYRGHQPQHF,TGTGCCAGTAGTACTTACAGGGGGCACCAGCCCCAGCATTTT
TRBJ2-3,NA,TRBD2,TRBV4-1,CASSQVGSGDYTDTQYF,TGCGCCAGCAGCCAAGTAGGGAGCGGGGACTACACAGATACGCAGTATTTT
TRBJ2-2,NA,NA,TRBV7-2,CASSFPQGLTGELFF,TGTGCCAGCAGCTTCCCCCAGGGGCTGACCGGGGAGCTGTTTTTT
TRBJ1-2,NA,TRBD1,TRBV5-1,CASRTGGNYGYTF,TGCGCCAGCAGGACAGGGGGTAACTATGGCTACACCTTC
TRBJ2-3,NA,NA,TRBV9,CASSVAGKPSDTQYF,TGTGCCAGCAGCGTAGCGGGAAAACCCTCAGATACGCAGTATTTT
TRBJ2-2,NA,NA,TRBV20-1,CSARGLGELFF,TGCAGTGCTAGGGGCCTCGGGGAGCTGTTTTTT
TRBJ1-1,NA,TRBD1,TRBV7-2,CASSKEPGGETTEAFF,TGTGCCAGCAGCAAGGAGCCAGGGGGCGAAACCACTGAAGCTTTCTTT
TRBJ1-5,NA,TRBD1,TRBV9,CASSVTGGQQPQHF,TGTGCCAGCAGCGTTACAGGGGGCCAACAGCCCCAGCATTTT
TRBJ2-5,NA,NA,TRBV9,CASSEGGRQETQYF,TGTGCCAGCAGCGAAGGGGGGCGCCAAGAGACCCAGTACTTC
TRBJ2-1,NA,NA,TRBV7-9,CASSFEIGSEQFF,TGTGCCAGCAGCTTTGAAATTGGGAGTGAGCAGTTCTTC
TRBJ1-2,NA,NA,TRBV6-1,CASTEGVGRNYGYTF,TGTGCCAGCACCGAGGGGGTAGGCAGAAACTATGGCTACACCTTC
TRBJ2-7,NA,NA,TRBV5-6,CASSLVLDGEQYF,TGTGCCAGCAGCTTGGTACTAGATGGCGAGCAGTACTTC
TRBJ2-5,few,NA,TRBV6-5,CASSAQVQETQYF,TGTGCCAGCAGTGCACAGGTCCAAGAGACCCAGTACTTC
TRBJ2-2,NA,TRBD1,TRBV2,CASSEKRTGVTGELFF,TGTGCCAGCAGTGAAAAGCGGACAGGTGTTACCGGGGAGCTGTTTTTT
TRBJ1-2,NA,NA,TRBV7-2,CASSLGSWIGAHYGYTF,TGTGCCAGCAGCTTAGGGTCGTGGATAGGGGCGCACTATGGCTACACCTTC
TRBJ2-7,NA,NA,TRBV7-3,CASSWDLGSEQYF,TGTGCCAGCAGCTGGGACTTAGGGAGCGAGCAGTACTTC
TRBJ2-7,once,NA,TRBV11-2,CASSGGRGAGEQYF,TGTGCCAGCAGCGGCGGCCGGGGGGCCGGGGAGCAGTACTTC
TRBJ2-4,NA,NA,TRBV7-2,CASSSITDRLAKNIQYF,TGTGCCAGCAGCTCCATTACCGACAGACTAGCCAAAAACATTCAGTACTTC
TRBJ1-5,few,NA,TRBV7-9,CASAGLNQPQHF,TGTGCCAGCGCTGGGCTCAATCAGCCCCAGCATTTT
TRBJ2-1,NA,TRBD2,TRBV15,CATRGTSSSGRFF,TGTGCCACCAGGGGGACTAGCAGTTCCGGGCGGTTCTTC
TRBJ1-2,NA,TRBD1,TRBV7-9,CASSLVATGGFGYTF,TGTGCCAGCAGCTTAGTCGCGACAGGGGGTTTTGGCTACACCTTC
TRBJ2-7,NA,NA,TRBV7-3,CASSSLGGGYEQYF,TGTGCCAGCAGCTCCCTTGGAGGAGGGTACGAGCAGTACTTC
TRBJ2-2,NA,NA,TRBV10-3,CAISDQGHNTGELFF,TGTGCCATCAGTGATCAGGGCCATAACACCGGGGAGCTGTTTTTT
TRBJ2-7,NA,NA,TRBV27,CASSLNGIANEQYF,TGTGCCAGCAGTTTGAACGGGATTGCAAACGAGCAGTACTTC
TRBJ2-1,NA,NA,TRBV9,CASSVEGLGEQFF,TGTGCCAGCAGCGTCGAGGGCCTCGGTGAGCAGTTCTTC
TRBJ2-5,NA,TRBD1,TRBV15,CATSTDRGLQETQYF,TGTGCCACCAGCACCGACAGGGGGCTGCAAGAGACCCAGTACTTC
TRBJ2-2,NA,NA,TRBV11-2,CASSQPGTNTGELFF,TGTGCCAGCAGCCAGCCGGGGACAAACACCGGGGAGCTGTTTTTT
TRBJ2-7,NA,NA,TRBV10-1,CAPTSSGGFYEQYF,TGCGCCCCCACGTCGTCGGGGGGCTTCTACGAGCAGTACTTC
TRBJ2-7,NA,TRBD2,TRBV27,CASSSLAGAPYEQYF,TGTGCCAGCAGTTCACTAGCGGGAGCTCCCTACGAGCAGTACTTC
TRBJ2-7,NA,NA,TRBV7-2,CASTIRTGGPGLEQYF,TGTGCCAGCACCATTAGGACCGGGGGGCCAGGGCTCGAGCAGTACTTC
TRBJ2-7,NA,NA,TRBV7-6,CASSQGFSSYEQYF,TGTGCCAGCAGTCAGGGGTTCAGCTCCTACGAGCAGTACTTC
TRBJ2-7,NA,TRBD2,TRBV10-2,CASSSGEGSYEQYF,TGCGCCAGCAGCAGCGGGGAGGGCTCCTACGAGCAGTACTTC
TRBJ1-4,NA,TRBD1,TRBV28,CASRQVRGRREKLFF,TGTGCCAGCAGACAAGTCAGGGGGCGGAGAGAAAAACTGTTTTTT
TRBJ2-1,once,TRBD1,TRBV7-3,CASSFLYRGSEQFF,TGTGCCAGCAGCTTCCTGTACAGGGGGAGTGAGCAGTTCTTC
TRBJ2-2,NA,NA,TRBV19,CASSMVRGGGGELFF,TGTGCCAGTAGTATGGTCAGGGGAGGTGGCGGGGAGCTGTTTTTT
TRBJ1-2,NA,NA,TRBV7-9,CASSPGLPNYGYTF,TGTGCCAGCAGCCCGGGACTGCCTAACTATGGCTACACCTTC
TRBJ2-7,NA,NA,TRBV13,CASGTRSYEQYF,TGTGCCAGCGGAACTCGTTCCTACGAGCAGTACTTC
TRBJ1-2,once,TRBD1,TRBV27,CASSLQPGGYGYTF,TGTGCCAGCAGTTTACAACCAGGGGGCTATGGCTACACCTTC
TRBJ1-2,NA,NA,TRBV27,CASSFAPLHGYTF,TGTGCCAGCAGTTTTGCGCCCCTGCATGGCTACACCTTC
TRBJ2-3,NA,NA,TRBV27,CATLEADTQYF,TGTGCCACCTTAGAGGCAGATACGCAGTATTTT
TRBJ2-3,NA,NA,TRBV9,CASSESRPTDTQYF,TGTGCCAGCAGCGAAAGTCGCCCCACAGATACGCAGTATTTT
TRBJ2-7,NA,TRBD1,TRBV27,CASSLGQAPYEQYF,TGTGCCAGCAGTCTCGGACAGGCACCCTACGAGCAGTACTTC
TRBJ1-1,NA,NA,TRBV5-1,CASRVAGTEYTEAFF,TGCGCCAGCAGGGTCGCAGGGACCGAGTACACTGAAGCTTTCTTT
TRBJ2-7,NA,NA,TRBV7-9,CASSSHEQYF,TGTGCCAGCAGCTCCCACGAGCAGTACTTC
TRBJ2-7,NA,TRBD1,TRBV27,CASSPGQTGYEQYF,TGTGCCAGCAGTCCGGGACAGACGGGCTACGAGCAGTACTTC
TRBJ2-3,NA,NA,TRBV7-6,CASSNEVDTQYF,TGTGCCAGCAGCAATGAGGTGGATACGCAGTATTTT
TRBJ2-5,NA,NA,TRBV28,CASSLGVTRSQETQYF,TGTGCCAGCAGTTTGGGGGTAACTAGGAGCCAAGAGACCCAGTACTTC
TRBJ2-7,NA,TRBD2,TRBV6-1,CASGSLTSGQDEQYF,TGTGCCAGCGGAAGCTTGACTAGCGGGCAGGACGAGCAGTACTTC
TRBJ2-1,NA,TRBD1,TRBV30,CAYRDRGRKFF,TGTGCCTACCGGGACAGGGGGCGTAAGTTCTTC
TRBJ2-7,NA,NA,TRBV11-1,CASSSPENYEQYF,TGTGCCAGCAGCTCCCCGGAAAACTACGAGCAGTACTTC
TRBJ2-7,NA,TRBD1,TRBV11-2,CASSFFQQGAYEQYF,TGTGCCAGCAGCTTTTTCCAGCAGGGGGCCTACGAGCAGTACTTC
TRBJ2-7,NA,TRBD1,TRBV12-5,CASGQGQGASYEQYF,TGTGCTAGTGGCCAAGGACAGGGGGCATCCTACGAGCAGTACTTC
TRBJ2-1,NA,NA,TRBV5-1,CASSLHETILWDEQFF,TGCGCCAGCAGCTTGCACGAGACTATCCTTTGGGATGAGCAGTTCTTC
TRBJ2-1,once,TRBD2,TRBV27,CASSPLAGAGENEQFF,TGTGCCAGCAGTCCGTTAGCGGGAGCAGGGGAAAATGAGCAGTTCTTC
TRBJ2-7,NA,TRBD2,TRBV5-1,CASSSSVASGTTYEQYF,TGCGCCAGCAGCTCCTCGGTGGCTAGCGGGACCACCTACGAGCAGTACTTC
TRBJ1-2,NA,NA,TRBV7-9,CASSLRGTETNYGYTF,TGTGCCAGCAGCTTACGTGGGACGGAGACTAACTATGGCTACACCTTC
TRBJ2-7,NA,NA,TRBV4-3,CASSQARASYEQYF,TGCGCCAGCAGCCAAGCCAGGGCCTCCTACGAGCAGTACTTC
TRBJ1-1,NA,NA,TRBV28,CASSSLFPGRDGLNTEAFF,TGTGCCAGCAGTTCTCTCTTTCCGGGCAGGGACGGACTGAACACTGAAGCTTTCTTT
TRBJ2-5,NA,NA,TRBV5-6,CASSLDGMRKTQYF,TGTGCCAGCAGCTTGGATGGAATGAGAAAGACCCAGTACTTC